These 9 T cell receptor beta chains were sequenced from one sample in a study of shared clonotypes between healthy human individuals. The repertoire was sequenced with immunoSEQ multiplex PCR; TCRdb's copy has only in-frame clones and lacks some. The data contain roughly 500,000 clones, roughly 95% of them singletons. Sequenced input: naive CD4+ T cells sorted from blood. The subset: CD45RA+ positively selected. The source of these receptors is a woman aged 25-40 years in good health.

The chain carries TRBV11-2 and TRBJ1-1; 7 positions agree with TRBD1. Germline assignment: CDR1 SGHAT and CDR2 FQNNGV. The CDR3 runs 13 residues. The V and J ends lost 2 bases and 5 bases, in that order; junction bases with no gene match: 2. In nucleotides, the CDR3 is TGTGCCAGCAGCTTATTCAGGGGGACTGAAGCTTTCTTT. Its protein is CASSLFRGTEAFF.

The chain joins TRBV5-1 to TRBJ1-1; D is possibly TRBD1 (5 bases). This CDR3 spans 12 amino acids. V was pared by 4 bases and J by 8 bases, with 12 bases between. Germline values: CDR1 SGHRS, CDR2 YFSETQ. The CDR3 coding sequence is TGCGCCAGCAGCCAATTAGGGGTCGAAGCTTTCTTT. Its protein is CASSQLGVEAFF.

This chain links TRBV11-2 with TRBJ2-3; tentative D call: TRBD2 (5 bases). The CDR3 consists of 17 residues. V lost 4 bases, J lost 4 bases, and 21 bases lay in between. Germline CDR1 reads SGHAT; CDR2 reads FQNNGV. CDR3 amino acids: CASSSLLGGGTADTQYF. In DNA form, the CDR3 reads TGTGCCAGCAGCTCACTCCTGGGCGGAGGAACGGCAGATACGCAGTATTTT.

The chain uses TRBV10-3 and TRBJ2-5; D is unresolved. Germline loops: CDR1 ENHRY, CDR2 SYGVKD. CDR3 size: 16 residues. V dropped 2 bases and J dropped 4 bases, with 17 bases sitting between them. DNA for the CDR3: TGTGCCATCAGTGAGCGTCAGATTAGCCTGGGAGAGACCCAGTACTTC. Its translation is CAISERQISLGETQYF.

The J gene is TRBJ2-7, the V gene TRBV7-8; a weak D match, TRBD1 (6 bases). The CDR3 is made up of 16 amino acids. V was clipped by 0 bases and J by 3 bases, with 15 bases between them. Germline V CDR1 and CDR2: SGHVS, FQNEAQ. This CDR3 reads CASSLASGRGFYEQYF. CDR3 DNA: TGTGCCAGCAGCTTAGCAAGTGGCAGGGGTTTCTACGAGCAGTACTTC.

The table lists this clone with a count of one. The V call is TRBV7-8, the J call TRBJ2-5, with TRBD2 matching over 7 bases. The better agreement between TRBJ2-7 and the DNA end casts doubt on the J call. The CDR3 has 15 amino acids. The germline V gene encodes CDR1 SGHVS and CDR2 FQNEAQ. CDR3 nucleotides: TGTGCCAGCAGCTTTAGCGGGCAGAGCTCCTACGAGCAGTACTTC. Translating gives CASSFSGQSSYEQYF.

The chain carries TRBV18 and TRBJ2-1, with D perhaps TRBD2 (8 bases). CDR1 and CDR2 (germline): KGHSH, LQKENI. The CDR3 spans 21 residues. Between the trimmed V and J ends, which lost 5 bases and 5 bases, there was a span of 34 bases. The DNA of the CDR3 is TGTGCCAGCTCAAGACAGGGTACGAGCGGGAGTTGGGGTACAGGACACAATGAGCAGTTCTTC. Translated, it gives CASSRQGTSGSWGTGHNEQFF.

This sequence joins TRBV5-4 and TRBJ2-7; 12 bases align to TRBD2. There are 16 residues in the CDR3. The V gene end was trimmed by 1 base and the J gene end by 5 bases; junction bases not matched to a gene: 7. Germline V gene lookup returns CDR1 SGHNT and CDR2 YYREEE (reference sequence). The CDR3, as DNA: TGTGCCAGCAGCTTGCTGCTAGCGGGAGGGCTGGACGAGCAGTACTTC. Its translation: CASSLLLAGGLDEQYF.

This chain links TRBV27 with TRBJ2-5; 8 nucleotides line up with TRBD1. Germline-derived CDR1 and CDR2 are MNHEY and SMNVEV (reference sequence). CDR3 length equals 18 residues. V lost 6 bases and J lost 3; bases outside the gene matches: 18. CDR3 in amino acids: CASSRTGPVFGRKETQYF. In nucleotides, the CDR3 is TGTGCCAGCAGCAGGACAGGGCCAGTGTTCGGAAGGAAAGAGACCCAGTACTTC.